This is a list of T cell receptor beta chains from one sample in a study of beta chain features in type 1 diabetes. The data were produced by immunoSEQ multiplex PCR, yet TCRdb's version contains in-frame clones alone and is incomplete. Among 120,000 to 150,000 clones listed, 8% to 13% were seen once. The sequenced material came from naive CD4+ T cells from blood. The receptors come from a man aged 18-30 years in good health. Each CDR3 is given with its conserved first and last residue. Fields, in order: D gene, clone size, J gene, V gene, CDR3 protein, CDR3 DNA. The D gene is left open where the match is weak. Part of the rows lack a size; the others show once, few, many or a class for expanded clones.

d_call: .
clone_size: few
j_call: TRBJ2-1
v_call: TRBV14
cdr3_aa: CASSQVAGRIYEQFF
cdr3_nt: TGTGCCAGCAGCCAAGTGGCAGGGAGGATCTATGAGCAGTTCTTC

d_call: TRBD2
clone_size: few
j_call: TRBJ2-1
v_call: TRBV7-2
cdr3_aa: CASSSPLAGRNEQFF
cdr3_nt: TGTGCCAGCAGCTCCCCACTAGCGGGGCGTAATGAGCAGTTCTTC

d_call: TRBD1
clone_size: .
j_call: TRBJ2-2
v_call: TRBV6-5
cdr3_aa: CAPFLTGQDTGELFF
cdr3_nt: TGTGCCCCTTTCCTCACGGGACAGGACACCGGGGAGCTGTTTTTT

d_call: TRBD1
clone_size: .
j_call: TRBJ2-5
v_call: TRBV19
cdr3_aa: CASSHPAPGGGETQYF
cdr3_nt: TGTGCCAGTAGTCATCCTGCCCCAGGGGGCGGCGAGACCCAGTACTTC

d_call: .
clone_size: few
j_call: TRBJ1-2
v_call: TRBV5-1
cdr3_aa: CASRFAGGRNYGYTF
cdr3_nt: TGCGCCAGCAGGTTCGCCGGAGGGAGGAACTATGGCTACACCTTC

d_call: TRBD2
clone_size: few
j_call: TRBJ2-1
v_call: TRBV6-1
cdr3_aa: CASRASGGARNEQFF
cdr3_nt: TGTGCCAGCAGGGCTAGCGGGGGGGCCAGGAATGAGCAGTTCTTC

d_call: .
clone_size: .
j_call: TRBJ1-6
v_call: TRBV6-1
cdr3_aa: CASSSQALNSPLHF
cdr3_nt: TGTGCCAGCAGTTCGCAGGCGCTCAATTCACCCCTCCACTTT

d_call: .
clone_size: few
j_call: TRBJ2-2
v_call: TRBV10-1
cdr3_aa: CASSGRVFGELFF
cdr3_nt: TGCGCCAGCAGTGGCAGGGTTTTCGGGGAGCTGTTTTTT

d_call: .
clone_size: many
j_call: TRBJ2-7
v_call: TRBV28
cdr3_aa: CASSSGQLGQYF
cdr3_nt: TGTGCCAGCAGTTCCGGACAGTTGGGGCAGTACTTC

d_call: .
clone_size: few
j_call: TRBJ1-6
v_call: TRBV7-2
cdr3_aa: CASSPPGGRSPLHF
cdr3_nt: TGTGCCAGCAGCCCACCGGGGGGGCGTTCACCCCTCCACTTT

d_call: TRBD2
clone_size: few
j_call: TRBJ2-1
v_call: TRBV5-4
cdr3_aa: CASSAWTSGGSNEQFF
cdr3_nt: TGTGCCAGCAGCGCATGGACTAGCGGGGGGTCAAATGAGCAGTTCTTC

d_call: .
clone_size: .
j_call: TRBJ1-4
v_call: TRBV7-9
cdr3_aa: CASSWTPGIIVDGEKLFF
cdr3_nt: TGTGCCAGCAGCTGGACGCCGGGGATAATAGTGGATGGAGAAAAACTGTTTTTT

d_call: TRBD1
clone_size: .
j_call: TRBJ2-3
v_call: TRBV11-2
cdr3_aa: CASSLTGGFSTDTQYF
cdr3_nt: TGTGCCAGCAGCTTGACAGGGGGCTTTAGCACAGATACGCAGTATTTT

d_call: TRBD2
clone_size: .
j_call: TRBJ2-1
v_call: TRBV6-1
cdr3_aa: CASSEVGRGWSNEQFF
cdr3_nt: TGTGCCAGCAGTGAGGTCGGGCGGGGGTGGTCTAATGAGCAGTTCTTC

d_call: .
clone_size: .
j_call: TRBJ1-4
v_call: TRBV6-1
cdr3_aa: CASSESGHIYEKLFF
cdr3_nt: TGTGCCAGCAGCGAATCAGGCCATATTTATGAAAAACTGTTTTTT

d_call: TRBD1
clone_size: .
j_call: TRBJ1-1
v_call: TRBV7-9
cdr3_aa: CASSPGQGTEAFF
cdr3_nt: TGTGCCAGCAGCCCGGGACAGGGAACTGAAGCTTTCTTT

d_call: TRBD1
clone_size: .
j_call: TRBJ2-4
v_call: TRBV6-6
cdr3_aa: CASSPRQGNIQYF
cdr3_nt: TGTGCCAGCAGTCCAAGACAGGGGAACATTCAGTACTTC

d_call: .
clone_size: many
j_call: TRBJ2-6
v_call: TRBV2
cdr3_aa: CASSERSGANVLTF
cdr3_nt: TGTGCCAGCAGTGAACGCTCTGGGGCCAACGTCCTGACTTTC

d_call: TRBD1
clone_size: .
j_call: TRBJ1-2
v_call: TRBV15
cdr3_aa: CATSRSKGQGDGYTF
cdr3_nt: TGTGCCACCAGCAGATCGAAGGGACAGGGGGACGGCTACACCTTC

d_call: TRBD2
clone_size: few
j_call: TRBJ2-3
v_call: TRBV6-5
cdr3_aa: CASRALAGAGDTQYF
cdr3_nt: TGTGCCAGCAGAGCACTAGCGGGGGCCGGAGATACGCAGTATTTT

d_call: TRBD2
clone_size: .
j_call: TRBJ2-7
v_call: TRBV4-2
cdr3_aa: CASSQSGGLPYEQYF
cdr3_nt: TGTGCCAGCAGCCAGAGCGGGGGGCTACCCTACGAGCAGTACTTC

d_call: .
clone_size: .
j_call: TRBJ1-6
v_call: TRBV7-9
cdr3_aa: CASSLEGNSPLHF
cdr3_nt: TGTGCCAGCAGCTTAGAGGGGAATTCACCCCTCCACTTT

d_call: .
clone_size: .
j_call: TRBJ1-2
v_call: TRBV28
cdr3_aa: CASSLGQWENGYTF
cdr3_nt: TGTGCCAGCAGTTTGGGACAATGGGAAAATGGCTACACCTTC

d_call: .
clone_size: many
j_call: TRBJ1-2
v_call: TRBV7-2
cdr3_aa: CASRPGLNYGYTF
cdr3_nt: TGTGCCAGCAGACCGGGACTCAACTATGGCTACACCTTC

d_call: TRBD2
clone_size: .
j_call: TRBJ2-1
v_call: TRBV10-3
cdr3_aa: CAISVTSGGATSSYNEQFF
cdr3_nt: TGTGCCATCAGTGTGACTAGCGGGGGGGCTACTAGCTCCTACAATGAGCAGTTCTTC

d_call: TRBD1
clone_size: .
j_call: TRBJ2-7
v_call: TRBV6-5
cdr3_aa: CASSYKGGRGSYEQYF
cdr3_nt: TGTGCCAGCAGTTACAAAGGGGGCAGGGGATCCTACGAGCAGTACTTC

d_call: .
clone_size: few
j_call: TRBJ1-4
v_call: TRBV27
cdr3_aa: CASSPTPKVRDPAIATNEKLFF
cdr3_nt: TGTGCCAGCAGCCCGACACCCAAAGTCCGGGATCCCGCAATTGCAACTAATGAAAAACTGTTTTTT

d_call: TRBD1
clone_size: few
j_call: TRBJ2-7
v_call: TRBV18
cdr3_aa: CASSPWDRGPYEQYF
cdr3_nt: TGTGCCAGCTCACCATGGGACAGGGGACCCTACGAGCAGTACTTC

d_call: TRBD2
clone_size: few
j_call: TRBJ2-1
v_call: TRBV6-1
cdr3_aa: CASRAAGGPGNEQFF
cdr3_nt: TGTGCCAGCAGGGCCGCGGGGGGGCCGGGGAATGAGCAGTTCTTC

d_call: TRBD1
clone_size: few
j_call: TRBJ1-6
v_call: TRBV10-2
cdr3_aa: CASSGTGNSPLHF
cdr3_nt: TGCGCCAGTTCCGGGACAGGGAATTCACCCCTCCACTTT

d_call: TRBD1
clone_size: many
j_call: TRBJ1-5
v_call: TRBV7-9
cdr3_aa: CASGLGTGNQPQHF
cdr3_nt: TGTGCCAGCGGGCTTGGGACAGGTAATCAGCCCCAGCATTTT

d_call: .
clone_size: few
j_call: TRBJ1-5
v_call: TRBV5-1
cdr3_aa: CASSLDRGANQPQHF
cdr3_nt: TGCGCCAGCAGCTTGGATCGGGGGGCAAATCAGCCCCAGCATTTT